Described below is a single T cell receptor beta chain sequence and its context. The antigen is not known. The source of the sample is a study of STAT5B mutations in CD4+ large granular lymphocyte leukemia. Study outcomes and limitations: Patient CD4-sorted repertoires looked more clonal than healthy CD4+ repertoires, even without putative leukemic clones.

Buffy coats from healthy blood donors served as controls. Some clones are missing from TCRdb's copy, which holds only in-frame ones; the method was immunoSEQ multiplex PCR. The sample consists of approximately 30,000 clones, 65% to 85% of them appearing once. This clonotype originated in a human donor in good health. The sequencing input was CD4+ T cells from blood buffy coats.

The CDR3 sequence: CASSQEGGGRDTQYF. The CDR3 DNA reads TGTGCCAGCAGCCAAGAGGGCGGGGGCCGGGATACGCAGTATTTT. V is TRBV4-2 and J is TRBJ2-3, with a weak D call TRBD2 (7 bases). Germline V gives CDR1 LGHNA, CDR2 YNFKEQ. The CDR3 totals 15 residues. V gave up 0 bases and J gave up 6 bases, with 13 bases separating them.